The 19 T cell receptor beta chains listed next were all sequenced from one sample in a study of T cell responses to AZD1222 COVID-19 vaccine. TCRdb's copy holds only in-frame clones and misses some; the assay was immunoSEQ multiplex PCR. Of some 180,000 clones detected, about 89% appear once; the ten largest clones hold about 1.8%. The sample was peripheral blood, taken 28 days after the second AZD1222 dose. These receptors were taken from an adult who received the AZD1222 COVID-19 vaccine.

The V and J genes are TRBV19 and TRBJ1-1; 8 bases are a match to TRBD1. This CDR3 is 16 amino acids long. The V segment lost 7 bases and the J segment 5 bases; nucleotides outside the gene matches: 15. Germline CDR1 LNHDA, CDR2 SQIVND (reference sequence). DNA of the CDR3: TGTGCCAGTACCCCCCGGGGCAGGGGGCGGAGGACTGAAGCTTTCTTT. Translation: CASTPRGRGRRTEAFF.

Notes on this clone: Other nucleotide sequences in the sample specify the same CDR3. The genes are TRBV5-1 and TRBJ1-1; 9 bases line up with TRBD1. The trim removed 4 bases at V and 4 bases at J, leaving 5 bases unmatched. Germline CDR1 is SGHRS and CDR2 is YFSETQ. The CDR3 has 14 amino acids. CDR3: CASSLGQGFTEAFF. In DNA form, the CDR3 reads TGCGCCAGCAGCCTAGGACAGGGGTTCACTGAAGCTTTCTTT.

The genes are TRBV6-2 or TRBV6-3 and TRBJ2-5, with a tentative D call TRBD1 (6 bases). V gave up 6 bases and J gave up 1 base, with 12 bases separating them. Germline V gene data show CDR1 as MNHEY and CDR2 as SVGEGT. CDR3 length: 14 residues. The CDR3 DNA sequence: TGTGCCAGCAGCGCTTACAGGGCCCAAGAGACCCAGTACTTC. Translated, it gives CASSAYRAQETQYF.

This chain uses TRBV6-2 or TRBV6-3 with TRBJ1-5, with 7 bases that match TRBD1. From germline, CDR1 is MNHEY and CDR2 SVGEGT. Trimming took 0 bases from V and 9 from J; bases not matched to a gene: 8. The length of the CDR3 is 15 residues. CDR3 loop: CASSYSWDSPLPQHF. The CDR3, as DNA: TGTGCCAGCAGTTACTCTTGGGACAGCCCTCTGCCCCAGCATTTT.

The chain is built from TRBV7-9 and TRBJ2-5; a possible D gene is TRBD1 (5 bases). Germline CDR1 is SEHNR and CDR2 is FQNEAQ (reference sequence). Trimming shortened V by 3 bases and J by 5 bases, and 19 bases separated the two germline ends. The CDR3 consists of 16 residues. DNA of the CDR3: TGTGCCAGCAGCTTGATGTGGACACCCCTCGCCGAGACCCAGTACTTC. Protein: CASSLMWTPLAETQYF.

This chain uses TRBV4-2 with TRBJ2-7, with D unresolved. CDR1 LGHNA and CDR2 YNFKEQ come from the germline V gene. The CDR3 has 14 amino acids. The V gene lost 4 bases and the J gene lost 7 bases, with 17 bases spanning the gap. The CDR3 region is CASSLSDRRWEQYF. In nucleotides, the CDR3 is TGTGCCAGCAGCCTCTCGGACCGTCGGTGGGAGCAGTACTTC.

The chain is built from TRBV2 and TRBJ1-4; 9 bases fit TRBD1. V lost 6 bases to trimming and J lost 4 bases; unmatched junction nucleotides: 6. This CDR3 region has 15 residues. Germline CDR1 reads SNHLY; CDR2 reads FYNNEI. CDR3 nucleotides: TGTGCCAGCAGCGACGGGACAGGGCTTAATGAAAAACTGTTTTTT. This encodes CASSDGTGLNEKLFF.

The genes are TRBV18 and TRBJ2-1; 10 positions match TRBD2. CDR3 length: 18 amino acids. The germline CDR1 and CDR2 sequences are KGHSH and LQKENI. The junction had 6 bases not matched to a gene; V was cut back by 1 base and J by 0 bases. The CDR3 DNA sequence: TGTGCCAGCTCACCACTCCCACTAGCGGGGAGCTCCTACAATGAGCAGTTCTTC. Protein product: CASSPLPLAGSSYNEQFF.

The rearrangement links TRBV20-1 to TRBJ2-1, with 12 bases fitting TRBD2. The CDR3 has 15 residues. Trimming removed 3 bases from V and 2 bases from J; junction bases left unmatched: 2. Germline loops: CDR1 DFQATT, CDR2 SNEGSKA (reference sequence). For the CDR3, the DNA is TGCAGTGCTAGTAGGACTAGCGGGACCTACAATGAGCAGTTCTTC. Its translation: CSASRTSGTYNEQFF.

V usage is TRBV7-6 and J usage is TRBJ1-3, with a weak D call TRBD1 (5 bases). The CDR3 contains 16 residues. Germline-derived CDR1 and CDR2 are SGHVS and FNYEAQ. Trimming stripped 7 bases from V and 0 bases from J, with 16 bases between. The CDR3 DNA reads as TGTGCCAGCACCCCTTCGGGGGGGATCTCTGGAAACACCATATATTTT. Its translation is CASTPSGGISGNTIYF. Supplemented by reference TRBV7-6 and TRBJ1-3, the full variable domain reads GAGVSQSPRYKVTKRGQDVALRCDPISGHVSLYWYRQALGQGPEFLTYFNYEAQQDKSGLPNDRFSAERPEGSISTLTIQRTEQRDSAMYRCASTPSGGISGNTIYFGEGSWLTVV.

The CDR3 reads CTSSQDPSRTRSYEQYF. The CDR3 DNA is TGCACCAGCAGCCAAGATCCTTCCAGGACCCGCTCCTACGAGCAGTACTTC. This chain links TRBV1 with TRBJ2-7. TRBV1 is an annotated pseudogene. The CDR3 sequence is 17 residues long.

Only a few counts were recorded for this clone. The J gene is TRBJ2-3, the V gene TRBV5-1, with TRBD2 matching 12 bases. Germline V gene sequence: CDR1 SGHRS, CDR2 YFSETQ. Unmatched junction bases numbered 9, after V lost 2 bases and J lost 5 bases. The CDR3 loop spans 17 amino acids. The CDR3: CASSLPSSGGAQDTQYF. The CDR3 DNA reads TGCGCCAGCAGCTTACCTTCTAGCGGGGGGGCACAAGATACGCAGTATTTT.

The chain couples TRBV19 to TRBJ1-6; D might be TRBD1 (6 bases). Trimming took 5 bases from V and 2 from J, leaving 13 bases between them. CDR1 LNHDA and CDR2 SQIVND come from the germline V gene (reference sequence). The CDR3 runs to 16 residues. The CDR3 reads CASSGIRDTYNSPLHF. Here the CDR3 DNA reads TGTGCCAGTAGTGGGATCCGGGACACCTATAATTCACCCCTCCACTTT.

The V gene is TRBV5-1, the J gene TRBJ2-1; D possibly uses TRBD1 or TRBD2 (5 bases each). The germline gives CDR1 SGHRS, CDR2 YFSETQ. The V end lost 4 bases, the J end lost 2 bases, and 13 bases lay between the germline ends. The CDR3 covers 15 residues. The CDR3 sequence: CASSRDPMTYNEQFF. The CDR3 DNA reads TGCGCCAGCAGCCGGGACCCTATGACCTACAATGAGCAGTTCTTC.

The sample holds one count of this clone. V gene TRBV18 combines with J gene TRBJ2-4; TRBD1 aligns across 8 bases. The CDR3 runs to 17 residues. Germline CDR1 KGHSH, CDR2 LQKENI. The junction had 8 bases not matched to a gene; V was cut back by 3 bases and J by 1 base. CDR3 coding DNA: TGTGCCAGCTCACCCCCTTCCCAGGGGGCTGCCAAAAACATTCAGTACTTC. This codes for CASSPPSQGAAKNIQYF.

Here the CDR3 DNA reads TGTGCCAGCTCGGACAGGGCGGTCACTGAAGCTTTCTTT. Translated: CASSDRAVTEAFF. The rearrangement uses TRBV19 and TRBJ1-1; 8 nucleotides align to TRBD1. V lost 9 bases and J lost 4; bases outside the gene matches: 7. This CDR3 is 13 amino acids long. In germline, CDR1 is LNHDA, CDR2 SQIVND (reference sequence). The full variable domain, completed using reference TRBV19 and TRBJ1-1, is DGGITQSPKYLFRKEGQNVTLSCEQNLNHDAMYWYRQDPGQGLRLIYYSQIVNDFQKGDIAEGYSVSREKKESFPLTVTSAQKNPTAFYLCASSDRAVTEAFFGQGTRLTVV.

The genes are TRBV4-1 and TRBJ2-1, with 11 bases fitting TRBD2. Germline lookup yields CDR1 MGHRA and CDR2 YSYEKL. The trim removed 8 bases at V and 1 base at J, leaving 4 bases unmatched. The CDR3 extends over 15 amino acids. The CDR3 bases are TGCGCCAGCCGTACTAGCGGGAGTTCCTACAATGAGCAGTTCTTC. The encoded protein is CASRTSGSSYNEQFF.

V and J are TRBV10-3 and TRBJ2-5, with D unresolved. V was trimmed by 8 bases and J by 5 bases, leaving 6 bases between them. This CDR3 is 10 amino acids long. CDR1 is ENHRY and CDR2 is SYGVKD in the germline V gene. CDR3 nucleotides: TGTGCCATCGGTTTGGAGACCCAGTACTTC. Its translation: CAIGLETQYF.

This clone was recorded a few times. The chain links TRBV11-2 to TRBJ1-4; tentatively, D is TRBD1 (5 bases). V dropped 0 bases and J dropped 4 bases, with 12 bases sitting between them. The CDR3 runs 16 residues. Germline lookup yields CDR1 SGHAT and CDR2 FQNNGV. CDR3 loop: CASSLEGTLVNEKLFF. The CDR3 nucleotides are TGTGCCAGCAGCTTAGAGGGGACCCTTGTTAATGAAAAACTGTTTTTT.